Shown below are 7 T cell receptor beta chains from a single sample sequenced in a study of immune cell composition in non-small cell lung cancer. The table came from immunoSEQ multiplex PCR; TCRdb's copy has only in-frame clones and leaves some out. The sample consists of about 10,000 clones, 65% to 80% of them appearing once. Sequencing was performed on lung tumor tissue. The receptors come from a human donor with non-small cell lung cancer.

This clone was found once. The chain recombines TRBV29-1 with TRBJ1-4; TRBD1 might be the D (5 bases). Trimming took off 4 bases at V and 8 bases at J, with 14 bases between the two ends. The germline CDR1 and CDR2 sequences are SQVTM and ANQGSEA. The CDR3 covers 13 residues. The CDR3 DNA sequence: TGCAGCGTTGTGTCCCAGGGATTCGAAAAACTGTTTTTT. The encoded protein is CSVVSQGFEKLFF. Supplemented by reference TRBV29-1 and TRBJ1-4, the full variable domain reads SAVISQKPSRDICQRGTSLTIQCQVDSQVTMMFWYRQQPGQSLTLIATANQGSEATYESGFVIDKFPISRPNLTFSTLTVSNMSPEDSSIYLCSVVSQGFEKLFFGSGTQLSVL.

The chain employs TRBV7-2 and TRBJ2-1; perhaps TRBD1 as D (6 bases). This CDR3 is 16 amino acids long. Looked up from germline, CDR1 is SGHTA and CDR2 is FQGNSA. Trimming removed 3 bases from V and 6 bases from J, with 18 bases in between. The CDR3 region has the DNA TGTGCCAGCAGCTTGAAAATCGGGGACACCCGCAATGAGCAGTTCTTC. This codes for CASSLKIGDTRNEQFF. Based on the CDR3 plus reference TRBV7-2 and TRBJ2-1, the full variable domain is GAGVSQSPSNKVTEKGKDVELRCDPISGHTALYWYRQSLGQGLEFLIYFQGNSAPDKSGLPSDRFSAERTGGSVSTLTIQRTQQEDSAVYLCASSLKIGDTRNEQFFGPGTRLTVL.

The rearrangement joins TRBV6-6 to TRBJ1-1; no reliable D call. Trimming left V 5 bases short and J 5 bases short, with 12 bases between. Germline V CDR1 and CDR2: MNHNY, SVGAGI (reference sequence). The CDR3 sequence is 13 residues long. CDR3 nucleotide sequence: TGTGCCAGCAGTACCAGAGAGAGGACTGAAGCTTTCTTT. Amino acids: CASSTRERTEAFF.

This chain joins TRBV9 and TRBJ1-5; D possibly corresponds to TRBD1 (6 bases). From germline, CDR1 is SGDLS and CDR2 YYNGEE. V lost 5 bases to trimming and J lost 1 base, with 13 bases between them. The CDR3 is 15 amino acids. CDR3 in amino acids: CASRGGASSNQPQHF. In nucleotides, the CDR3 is TGTGCCAGCAGGGGGGGGGCGTCGAGCAATCAGCCCCAGCATTTT.

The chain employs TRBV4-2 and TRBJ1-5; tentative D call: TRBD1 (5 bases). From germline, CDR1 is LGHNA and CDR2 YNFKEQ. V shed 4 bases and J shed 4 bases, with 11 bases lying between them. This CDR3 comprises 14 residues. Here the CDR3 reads CASSLKWGNQPQHF. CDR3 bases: TGTGCCAGCAGCCTGAAATGGGGGAATCAGCCCCAGCATTTT.

In DNA, the CDR3 is TGCGCCAGCAGCTTGGTTGGAGGCCTAAACTATGGCTACACCTTC. Encoded protein: CASSLVGGLNYGYTF. The rearrangement joins TRBV5-1 to TRBJ1-2; D not resolved. This CDR3 contains 15 residues. CDR1 is SGHRS, CDR2 YFSETQ, per germline. Trimming cost V 0 bases and J 2 bases, with 11 bases left between them.

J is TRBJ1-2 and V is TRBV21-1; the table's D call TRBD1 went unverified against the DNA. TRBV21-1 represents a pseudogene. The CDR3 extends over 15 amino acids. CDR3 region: CASSKAPGQNYGYTF. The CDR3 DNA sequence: TGTGCCAGCAGCAAAGCCCCGGGACAGAACTATGGCTACACCTTC.